This TCR beta chain was captured by sequencing in a study of cytotoxic CD8 clonotypes in ibrutinib-treated CLL. This clone appeared a single time. Depth targeted 1 in 200,000 to 1 in 1 million T cells, averaging approximately 9.3x coverage per clonotype. Clones were read by immunoSEQ multiplex PCR, and TCRdb kept only the in-frame ones, dropping some. This sample has about 310,000 clones, with roughly 85% found just once. The CDR3 is made up of 14 amino acids. Germline V gene lookup returns CDR1 LNHDA and CDR2 SQIVND (reference sequence). Trimming stripped 2 bases from V and 5 bases from J, with 12 bases between.

Sequenced here: PBMCs, sampled before ibrutinib treatment. This receptor was identified in a human donor with chronic lymphocytic leukemia. The chain couples TRBV19 to TRBJ1-1; D possibly corresponds to TRBD1 (6 bases). The CDR3 protein is CASSIPPQGTEAFF. CDR3 coding DNA: TGTGCCAGTAGTATACCCCCGCAGGGGACTGAAGCTTTCTTT.